The 27 T cell receptor beta chains below were found in one sample sequenced in a study of response to subunit inactivated influenza vaccine. MiXCR, applied by TCRdb to the RT-PCR reads, yields one record per CDR3 protein. The data show fewer than 550,000 distinct CDR3 sequences, 25% seen once. Sequenced material: CD4+ T cells sorted from PBMCs, taken more than 4 days after vaccination. The receptors originated from a man in his forties or fifties who received an inactivated influenza vaccine.

V and J are TRBV11-2 and TRBJ2-5; perhaps TRBD1 as D (6 bases). The CDR3 contains 12 residues. Trimming stripped 8 bases from V and 4 bases from J, with 11 bases between. From germline, CDR1 is SGHAT and CDR2 FQNNGV. CDR3: CASGRGGETQYF. CDR3 DNA: TGTGCCAGCGGTAGAGGGGGAGAGACCCAGTACTTC.

The V and J genes are TRBV6-2 or TRBV6-3 and TRBJ1-5; D might be TRBD1 (6 bases). This CDR3 has 15 amino acids. The germline V gene has CDR1 MNHEY and CDR2 SVGEGT. V was pared by 1 base and J by 7 bases, with 14 bases between. CDR3 nucleotides: TGTGCCAGCAGTTACTGGGCCAGGGGAGGGCAGCCCCAGCATTTT. Protein sequence: CASSYWARGGQPQHF.

This chain joins TRBV20-1 and TRBJ2-7; the match to TRBD2 covers 12 bases. Trimming took 5 bases from V and 2 from J; bases not matched to a gene: 4. The CDR3 contains 14 residues. Germline V gene sequence: CDR1 DFQATT, CDR2 SNEGSKA (reference sequence). CDR3 amino acids: CSALLAGGPYEQYF. CDR3 sequence (DNA): TGCAGTGCTTTACTAGCGGGAGGTCCCTACGAGCAGTACTTC.

The V call is TRBV20-1, the J call TRBJ2-7, with D possibly matching TRBD2 (6 bases). Trimming removed 1 base at V and 3 bases at J, with 19 bases between. Germline V gene lookup returns CDR1 DFQATT and CDR2 SNEGSKA (reference sequence). The CDR3 loop spans 16 amino acids. CDR3 in DNA: TGCAGTGCTAGAGGAACCCGGGTGGGCGGGAACTACGAGCAGTACTTC. Residues: CSARGTRVGGNYEQYF.

The table lists this clonotype with a few counts. The chain joins TRBV6-1 to TRBJ2-5, with TRBD2 identical over 10 bases. This CDR3 is built from 15 residues. Looked up from germline, CDR1 is MNHNS and CDR2 is SASEGT. Trimming took 5 bases from V and 3 from J; bases not matched to a gene: 6. CDR3 coding DNA: TGTGCCAGCAGTCGATTTGGACTAGCGGAAGAGACCCAGTACTTC. Protein sequence: CASSRFGLAEETQYF.

This clonotype was counted only a few times. This rearrangement joins TRBV19 to TRBJ2-2; D is tentatively TRBD1 or TRBD2 (5 bases each). Trimming left V 5 bases short and J 7 bases short, with 17 bases between. The V gene's germline CDR1 is LNHDA and CDR2 SQIVND (reference sequence). CDR3 length: 15 residues. DNA for the CDR3: TGTGCCAGTAGTCCAAGGGACCTCTATAGCGGGGAGCTGTTTTTT. Its protein product is CASSPRDLYSGELFF. Full variable domain (remainder filled in from reference TRBV19 and TRBJ2-2): DGGITQSPKYLFRKEGQNVTLSCEQNLNHDAMYWYRQDPGQGLRLIYYSQIVNDFQKGDIAEGYSVSREKKESFPLTVTSAQKNPTAFYLCASSPRDLYSGELFFGEGSRLTVL.

This clonotype has just a few counts. The chain couples TRBV4-2 to TRBJ2-7, with 7 positions matching TRBD1. The V gene end was trimmed by 4 bases and the J gene end by 7 bases; junction bases not matched to a gene: 19. Germline-derived CDR1 and CDR2 are LGHNA and YNFKEQ. The CDR3 length is 17 residues. CDR3 DNA sequence: TGTGCCAGCAGCCGAGAAACTAGGGACAGTACCTTATGGGAGCAGTACTTC. Its translation is CASSRETRDSTLWEQYF.

The chain joins TRBV7-8 to TRBJ1-4; 7 bases match TRBD1. This CDR3 is 15 amino acids long. Germline V CDR1 and CDR2: SGHVS, FQNEAQ. V was clipped by 5 bases and J by 3 bases; unmatched bases: 6. The CDR3 loop reads CASSPDRVANEKLFF. CDR3 nucleotide sequence: TGTGCCAGCAGCCCTGACAGGGTGGCTAATGAAAAACTGTTTTTT.

The chain recombines TRBV10-3 with TRBJ2-5, with D perhaps matching TRBD1 or TRBD2 (5 bases each). Germline loops: CDR1 ENHRY, CDR2 SYGVKD. Trimming stripped 2 bases from V and 13 bases from J, with 14 bases between. The length of the CDR3 is 12 residues. The DNA of the CDR3 is TGTGCCATCAGTGAGAGAGGGGTCCCCGTGTACTTC. It translates to CAISERGVPVYF.

V is TRBV18 and J is TRBJ2-5, with 14 bases that match TRBD2. The germline V gene has CDR1 KGHSH and CDR2 LQKENI. The length of the CDR3 is 18 residues. J was trimmed by 2 bases and V by 0 bases; bases with no gene match: 5. The CDR3 nucleotides are TGTGCCAGCTCACCACCCGGACTAGCGGGGGGACGACAAGAGACCCAGTACTTC. It is translated as CASSPPGLAGGRQETQYF.

This clonotype was seen more than once but under ten times. Germline and junction disagree at one end, which may indicate a read error. The chain uses TRBV6-1 and TRBJ2-5, with 7 bases fitting TRBD1. This CDR3 has 16 residues. Germline V CDR1 and CDR2: MNHNS, SASEGT. The CDR3 DNA sequence: TGTGCCAGCAGCTCTACAATCTCCGGGACAGCGCGTAATTTTCGGTTC. It translates to CASSSTISGTARNFRF.

This clonotype was counted a few times. This rearrangement joins TRBV20-1 to TRBJ2-7, with D tentatively TRBD2 (5 bases). This CDR3 is built from 12 residues. Trimming stripped 6 bases from V and 2 bases from J, with 11 bases between. Germline CDR1 DFQATT, CDR2 SNEGSKA (reference sequence). In nucleotides, the CDR3 is TGCAGTGCCCCTGGAGCGGCCTACGAGCAGTACTTC. Residues: CSAPGAAYEQYF.

V usage is TRBV7-9 and J usage is TRBJ2-1, with a tentative D call TRBD2 (5 bases). The V end was cut by 5 bases, the J end by 3 bases, with 17 bases between. The CDR3 is 16 residues long. Germline V gives CDR1 SEHNR, CDR2 FQNEAQ (reference sequence). CDR3 bases: TGTGCCAGCAGCCCCCGGAATAGCGCTCGCTACAATGAGCAGTTCTTC. Residues: CASSPRNSARYNEQFF.

This clonotype appeared a few times. V and J are TRBV12-3 or TRBV12-4 and TRBJ1-2, with D hard to call. This CDR3 is 15 amino acids long. V shed 5 bases and J shed 8 bases, with 21 bases lying between them. CDR3 DNA sequence: TGTGCCAGCAGTCCGACTCAAACACGGATCGGGGGCTACACCTTC. Translated: CASSPTQTRIGGYTF.

The chain links TRBV6-6 to TRBJ1-2; D call uncertain. The CDR3 is 12 residues long. Germline CDR1 MNHNY, CDR2 SVGAGI (reference sequence). Trimming removed 5 bases from V and 5 bases from J, with 9 bases in between. CDR3 residues: CASSPVQYGYTF. The CDR3 DNA reads TGTGCCAGCAGTCCGGTCCAATATGGCTACACCTTC.

The table lists this clonotype with a few counts. The V and J genes are TRBV6-1 and TRBJ2-7, with 10 bases matching TRBD2. V gave up 5 bases and J gave up 4 bases; unmatched junction bases: 14. This CDR3 is 17 amino acids long. CDR1 and CDR2 from the germline V gene are MNHNS and SASEGT. CDR3 sequence reads: CASSMAPSGGPMYEQYF. The CDR3, as DNA: TGTGCCAGCAGTATGGCGCCTAGCGGGGGTCCGATGTACGAGCAGTACTTC.

The V call is TRBV20-1, the J call TRBJ2-2, with no clear D. The germline V gene has CDR1 DFQATT and CDR2 SNEGSKA (reference sequence). This CDR3 contains 14 residues. V was pared by 3 bases and J by 8 bases, with 16 bases between. The CDR3 loop is CSASVPRSQGELFF. CDR3 nucleotides: TGCAGTGCTAGTGTTCCCCGGAGTCAAGGGGAGCTGTTTTTT.

In its sample, this clonotype was seen many times. V usage is TRBV7-2 and J usage is TRBJ2-1; 10 positions match TRBD2. V shed 5 bases and J 6 bases; nucleotides not matched to a gene: 7. The CDR3 covers 15 residues. Germline lookup yields CDR1 SGHTA and CDR2 FQGNSA. The CDR3 reads CASSKLAGGPNEQFF. The CDR3 DNA reads as TGTGCCAGCAGCAAATTAGCGGGAGGTCCCAATGAGCAGTTCTTC.

J is TRBJ2-5 and V is TRBV9, with 12 nucleotides matching TRBD2. The CDR3 consists of 17 residues. V shed 0 bases and J 4 bases; nucleotides not matched to a gene: 7. Germline V CDR1 and CDR2: SGDLS, YYNGEE. The CDR3: CASSVAAASGRGETQYF. The CDR3 nucleotides read TGTGCCAGCAGCGTAGCTGCGGCTAGCGGGAGGGGAGAGACCCAGTACTTC. Variable domain in full (rest from reference TRBV9 and TRBJ2-5): DSGVTQTPKHLITATGQRVTLRCSPRSGDLSVYWYQQSLDQGLQFLIQYYNGEERAKGNILERFSAQQFPDLHSELNLSSLELGDSALYFCASSVAAASGRGETQYFGPGTRLLVL.

This clonotype was recorded at least ten times. V is TRBV7-2 and J is TRBJ2-7; D is unresolved. Germline values: CDR1 SGHTA, CDR2 FQGNSA. The V and J ends lost 1 base and 3 bases respectively, with 7 bases between them. CDR3 length equals 13 residues. Here the CDR3 DNA reads TGTGCCAGCAGCTTAGGGGTTGGCTACGAGCAGTACTTC. This gives the protein CASSLGVGYEQYF.

A remark on this clonotype: A much larger clonotype is one base distant, so this may be a read error. V gene TRBV20-1 combines with J gene TRBJ2-1; maybe TRBD1 (5 bases). Per the germline V gene, CDR1 is DFQATT and CDR2 is SNEGSKA (reference sequence). CDR3 size: 17 residues. V was clipped by 4 bases and J by 6 bases, with 25 bases between them. The CDR3 here is CSATLGASRIISNEQFF. The CDR3 coding sequence is TGCAGTGCTACCCTAGGGGCGAGTAGGATCATCAGCAATGAGCAGTTCTTC.

This clonotype appeared many times. This chain joins TRBV5-1 and TRBJ1-1; a weak D match, TRBD1 (5 bases). The CDR3 is 13 amino acids. CDR1 is SGHRS and CDR2 is YFSETQ in the germline V gene. Between the trimmed V and J ends, which lost 1 base and 3 bases, there was a span of 7 bases. CDR3 nucleotide sequence: TGCGCCAGCAGCTTGATGGGGGACACTGAAGCTTTCTTT. Amino acids: CASSLMGDTEAFF.

The chain is built from TRBV10-1 and TRBJ2-3, with unresolved D. The CDR3 is made up of 12 amino acids. Trimming cost V 3 bases and J 11 bases, with 12 bases left between them. CDR1 and CDR2 from the germline V gene are WNHNN and SYGVQD (reference sequence). In DNA form, the CDR3 reads TGCGCCAGCAGTGACCCCCTCCGTGGGCAGTATTTT. Translated: CASSDPLRGQYF.

The gene calls are TRBV7-8 and TRBJ1-1, with 8 nucleotides matching TRBD1. Per the germline V gene, CDR1 is SGHVS and CDR2 is FQNEAQ. V was pared by 2 bases and J by 5 bases, with 7 bases of the junction left unmatched. This CDR3 comprises 15 residues. The CDR3 bases are TGTGCCAGCAGCTTATTTAGACAGGGGTCGACTGAAGCTTTCTTT. Translating gives CASSLFRQGSTEAFF.

V and J are TRBV6-2 or TRBV6-3 and TRBJ2-5; 14 positions agree with TRBD2. The CDR3 contains 15 residues. V shed 6 bases and J 5 bases; nucleotides not matched to a gene: 5. Germline V gene lookup returns CDR1 MNHEY and CDR2 SVGEGT. The DNA for the CDR3 is TGTGCCAGCAGCCGTGGGACTAGCGGGAGTGAGACCCAGTACTTC. Translation: CASSRGTSGSETQYF.

This clonotype was seen a handful of times. The chain couples TRBV7-2 to TRBJ2-7, with TRBD2 identical over 8 bases. This CDR3 has 16 amino acids. The ends lost 5 bases at V and 1 base at J; junction bases unmatched: 10. Germline V gene data show CDR1 as SGHTA and CDR2 as FQGNSA. This chain's CDR3 is CASSLVSGGLSYEQYF. DNA of the CDR3: TGTGCCAGCAGCCTTGTGAGCGGGGGCTTATCCTACGAGCAGTACTTC.

This clonotype was detected ten times or more. Sequence at one end of the junction differs from germline and may be a read error. This CDR3 reads CASSLRQSYEQYF. The CDR3 nucleotides read TGTGCCAGCAGCTTACGACAGTCCTACGAGCAGTACTTC. The chain combines TRBV5-1 with TRBJ2-7; D perhaps matches TRBD1 (5 bases). CDR1 and CDR2 from the germline V gene are SGHRS and YFSETQ. The length of the CDR3 is 13 residues. The full variable domain, rest sourced from reference TRBV5-1 and TRBJ2-7, is KAGVTQTPRYLIKTRGQQVTLSCSPISGHRSVSWYQQTPGQGLQFLFEYFSETQRNKGNFPGRFSGRQFSNSRSEMNVSTLELGDSALYLCASSLRQSYEQYFGPGTRLTVT.